The rows below give T cell receptor beta chains drawn from one sample of a study of graft-versus-host responses after intestinal transplantation. Which antigens these TCRs recognize remains unknown. Here immunoSEQ multiplex PCR was the method, and the copy in TCRdb shows in-frame clones only, minus some. The table has about 110,000 clones, about 92% seen once; the top ten hold 1% to 1.5%. The sequenced sample was unstimulated CD8+ T cells sorted from spleen or lymph node cells, obtained before transplant. The receptor source for this set is a human donor who was the organ donor for an intestinal transplant. Each CDR3 is given with its conserved first and last residue. D genes are given only for firm matches. Where a row states a size, it is once, few, many or the class of an expanded clone; other rows omit it.

>once|TRBV28|TRBJ2-7|.
CASSLKPGWAATTYEQYF
TGTGCCAGCAGTTTAAAACCCGGGTGGGCAGCTACCACCTACGAGCAGTACTTC
>.|TRBV12-1|TRBJ2-1|.
CASSFYMGLAGYNEQFF
TGTGCCAGCAGCTTTTATATGGGACTAGCGGGTTACAATGAGCAGTTCTTC
>.|TRBV4-1|TRBJ2-2|TRBD1
CASSQEDRADTGELFF
TGCGCCAGCAGCCAAGAAGACAGGGCGGACACCGGGGAGCTGTTTTTT
>.|TRBV30|TRBJ1-1|.
CAWRFGLNTEAFF
TGTGCCTGGAGGTTTGGTTTGAACACTGAAGCTTTCTTT
>once|TRBV9|TRBJ1-2|.
CASSEGVYGYTF
TGTGCCAGCAGCGAAGGGGTCTATGGCTACACCTTC
>.|TRBV5-1|TRBJ2-5|.
CASSLDQETQYF
TGCGCCAGCAGCTTGGACCAAGAGACCCAGTACTTC
>.|TRBV11-3|TRBJ1-1|.
CASSIGNTEAFF
TGTGCCAGCAGCATAGGGAACACTGAAGCTTTCTTT
>few|TRBV30|TRBJ1-2|.
CAWQRGYGYTF
TGTGCCTGGCAGCGAGGCTATGGCTACACCTTC
>once|TRBV4-2|TRBJ2-7|.
CASSQATRGYEQYF
TGTGCCAGCAGCCAAGCGACTAGAGGCTACGAGCAGTACTTC
>.|TRBV5-1|TRBJ2-1|.
CASSLEGIEQFF
TGCGCCAGCAGCTTGGAGGGAATTGAGCAGTTCTTC
>.|TRBV11-2|TRBJ2-7|TRBD2
CASSPISGRDYEQYF
TGTGCCAGCAGCCCTATAAGCGGGAGGGATTACGAGCAGTACTTC
>once|TRBV4-1|TRBJ2-3|.
CASSPSATDTQYF
TGCGCCAGCAGCCCTAGCGCCACAGATACGCAGTATTTT
>.|TRBV6-6|TRBJ1-1|.
CASSYIGRPNTEAFF
TGTGCCAGCAGTTATATTGGCCGACCCAACACTGAAGCTTTCTTT
>few|TRBV6-5|TRBJ2-7|.
CASSYGGSYEQYF
TGTGCCAGCAGTTACGGGGGGTCCTACGAGCAGTACTTC
>few|TRBV7-9|TRBJ2-7|.
CASSSPGHNSYEQYF
TGTGCCAGCAGCTCACCGGGACACAACTCCTACGAGCAGTACTTC
>few|TRBV4-3|TRBJ2-7|TRBD2
CASSQALAGPYEQYF
TGCGCCAGCAGCCAAGCACTAGCGGGTCCCTACGAGCAGTACTTC
>.|TRBV4-3|TRBJ2-7|.
CASSQVLGATYEQYF
TGCGCCAGCAGCCAAGTGTTGGGGGCTACCTACGAGCAGTACTTC
>.|TRBV5-1|TRBJ2-7|.
CASSLDMGGYEQYF
TGCGCCAGCAGCTTGGATATGGGGGGATACGAGCAGTACTTC
>.|TRBV6-1|TRBJ1-4|TRBD1
CASSGYRGPDEKLFF
TGTGCCAGCAGTGGGTACAGGGGGCCGGATGAAAAACTGTTTTTT
>.|TRBV19|TRBJ2-5|TRBD2
CASSPSGRAETQYF
TGTGCCAGTAGTCCTAGCGGGAGGGCCGAGACCCAGTACTTC
>.|TRBV4-3|TRBJ2-7|TRBD1
CASSQDAQGFYEQYF
TGCGCCAGCAGCCAAGATGCACAGGGGTTCTACGAGCAGTACTTC
>.|TRBV6-1|TRBJ2-7|TRBD1
CASSDGTGPYEQYF
TGTGCCAGCAGTGATGGGACAGGGCCCTACGAGCAGTACTTC
>.|TRBV28|TRBJ1-1|TRBD1
CASSLTGGLGGSTEAFF
TGTGCCAGCAGTTTGACAGGGGGCTTAGGAGGAAGCACTGAAGCTTTCTTT
>once|TRBV10-3|TRBJ2-7|TRBD2
CAISESPYILAGFPYEQYF
TGTGCCATCAGTGAGTCGCCATACATACTAGCGGGGTTTCCCTACGAGCAGTACTTC
>.|TRBV4-1|TRBJ2-1|.
CASSPWGIADIGQFF
TGCGCCAGCAGCCCATGGGGGATTGCGGACATTGGGCAGTTCTTC
>.|TRBV5-1|TRBJ2-7|.
CASSGQSYEQYF
TGCGCCAGCAGTGGACAGAGCTACGAGCAGTACTTC
>once|TRBV5-4|TRBJ2-2|TRBD1
CASSVGTGGEWELFF
TGTGCCAGCAGTGTAGGGACAGGGGGCGAATGGGAGCTGTTTTTT
>.|TRBV4-1|TRBJ2-1|.
CASSQGGTPYNEQFF
TGCGCCAGCAGCCAAGGAGGAACGCCTTACAATGAGCAGTTCTTC
>.|TRBV4-1|TRBJ2-1|.
CASSLRVGSDYNEQFF
TGCGCCAGCAGCCTTCGGGTAGGAAGTGATTACAATGAGCAGTTCTTC
>.|TRBV7-6|TRBJ2-3|.
CASSLAAGLPTDTQYF
TGTGCCAGCAGCTTGGCGGCAGGTCTCCCCACAGATACGCAGTATTTT
>once|TRBV7-3|TRBJ2-3|TRBD2
CASSFLAGAADTQYF
TGTGCCAGCAGCTTCCTAGCGGGAGCGGCAGATACGCAGTATTTT
>.|TRBV27|TRBJ2-5|TRBD2
CASSLYLAGETQYF
TGTGCCAGCAGTTTATACCTAGCGGGAGAGACCCAGTACTTC
>.|TRBV13|TRBJ1-1|TRBD1
CASSLGREGAVNTEAFF
TGTGCCAGCAGCTTGGGGCGGGAGGGGGCGGTGAACACTGAAGCTTTCTTT
>.|TRBV5-4|TRBJ1-1|.
CASSGGGTEAFF
TGTGCCAGCAGCGGGGGGGGCACTGAAGCTTTCTTT
>.|TRBV2|TRBJ2-1|.
CAPRTTYNEQFF
TGTGCCCCGAGGACTACTTACAATGAGCAGTTCTTC
>.|TRBV7-6|TRBJ2-1|.
CASSLAEGSYNEQFF
TGTGCCAGCAGCTTAGCTGAGGGGAGTTACAATGAGCAGTTCTTC
>.|TRBV27|TRBJ2-1|.
CASSFFWYNEQFF
TGTGCCAGCAGTTTTTTCTGGTACAATGAGCAGTTCTTC
>.|TRBV7-9|TRBJ2-3|.
CASSRGTANTDTQYF
TGTGCCAGCAGCCGTGGGACTGCGAACACAGATACGCAGTATTTT
>.|TRBV4-1|TRBJ2-7|.
CASSQDVLQSSYEQYF
TGCGCCAGCAGCCAAGACGTATTACAGAGCTCCTACGAGCAGTACTTC
>.|TRBV28|TRBJ1-1|TRBD1
CASSWDRSSEAFF
TGTGCCAGCAGTTGGGACAGGTCCTCTGAAGCTTTCTTT
>.|TRBV27|TRBJ1-5|.
CASRTSGGQPQHF
TGTGCCAGCAGAACTAGCGGGGGTCAGCCCCAGCATTTT
>.|TRBV27|TRBJ2-3|.
CASSSYRDTSTDTQYF
TGTGCCAGCAGTTCCTACAGGGATACTAGCACAGATACGCAGTATTTT
>.|TRBV4-1|TRBJ2-7|TRBD2
CASSRIAGASYEQYF
TGCGCCAGCAGCAGGATAGCGGGAGCATCCTACGAGCAGTACTTC
>.|TRBV6-1|TRBJ2-1|TRBD2
CASTTGLAGSNEQFF
TGTGCCAGCACCACGGGACTAGCGGGATCCAATGAGCAGTTCTTC
>.|TRBV4-2|TRBJ2-7|TRBD1
CASSQEPPGQDYEQYF
TGTGCCAGCAGCCAAGAGCCCCCGGGACAGGACTACGAGCAGTACTTC
>.|TRBV27|TRBJ1-2|.
CASSLGRDYGYTF
TGTGCCAGCAGTTTAGGCAGGGACTATGGCTACACCTTC
>.|TRBV2|TRBJ2-7|.
CASNPSAPSEQYF
TGTGCCAGCAATCCTAGCGCCCCCTCCGAGCAGTACTTC
>.|TRBV29-1|TRBJ2-1|.
CSVASDKGRYNEQFF
TGCAGCGTTGCTTCGGACAAGGGACGCTACAATGAGCAGTTCTTC
>.|TRBV18|TRBJ1-1|.
CASSPGRTEAFF
TGTGCCAGCTCACCAGGGCGCACTGAAGCTTTCTTT
>.|TRBV30|TRBJ1-1|TRBD1
CAWTDRGWAEAFF
TGTGCCTGGACTGACAGGGGGTGGGCTGAAGCTTTCTTT